In its sample, the clone carrying this T cell receptor (beta chain) was seen many times. Its antigen is undetermined. TCRdb re-analysed the 5' RACE reads in MiXCR, keeping a single row per CDR3 protein. The table lists about 100,000 distinct CDR3 sequences, 4.4% of them singletons. The record originates from a study of spatial heterogeneity in lung cancer. General study points: Tumor T-cell coverage was an estimated 7% or so for alpha and 13% for beta chains. Counts that tracked tumor mutation counts were those of expanded intratumoral alpha and beta TCRs.

Specified time point: sample taken at primary tumor resection. Whole RNA, which was extracted from tumor, nontumor lung tissue or frozen PBMC, was sequenced without any cell sorting. CDR1 and CDR2 from the germline V gene are DFQATT and SNEGSKA (reference sequence). This CDR3 is 15 amino acids long. Trimming cost V 5 bases and J 0 bases, with 14 bases left between them. This specimen consisted of lung tumor tissue, obtained at surgery. The sequence was collected from a male donor with early-stage non-small cell lung cancer. The chain joins TRBV20-1 to TRBJ2-1, with TRBD2 as a possible D gene (6 bases). The CDR3 spells CSAPRDGSSYNEQFF. The CDR3 nucleotides read TGCAGTGCTCCGCGGGATGGGAGCTCCTACAATGAGCAGTTCTTC.